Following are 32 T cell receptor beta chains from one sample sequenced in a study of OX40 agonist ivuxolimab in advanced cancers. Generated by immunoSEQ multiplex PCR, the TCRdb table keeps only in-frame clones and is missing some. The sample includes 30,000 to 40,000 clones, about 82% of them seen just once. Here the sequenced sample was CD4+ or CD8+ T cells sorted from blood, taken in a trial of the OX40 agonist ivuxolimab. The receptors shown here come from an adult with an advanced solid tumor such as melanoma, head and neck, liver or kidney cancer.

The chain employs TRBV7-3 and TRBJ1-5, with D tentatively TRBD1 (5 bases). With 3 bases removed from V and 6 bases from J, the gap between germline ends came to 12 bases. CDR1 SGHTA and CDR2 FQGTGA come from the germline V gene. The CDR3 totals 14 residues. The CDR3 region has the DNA TGTGCCAGCAGCTTGGCCGGGGACGGTCAGCCCCAGCATTTT. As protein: CASSLAGDGQPQHF. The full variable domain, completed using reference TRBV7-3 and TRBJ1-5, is GAGVSQTPSNKVTEKGKYVELRCDPISGHTALYWYRQSLGQGPEFLIYFQGTGAADDSGLPNDRFFAVRPEGSVSTLKIQRTERGDSAVYLCASSLAGDGQPQHFGDGTRLSIL.

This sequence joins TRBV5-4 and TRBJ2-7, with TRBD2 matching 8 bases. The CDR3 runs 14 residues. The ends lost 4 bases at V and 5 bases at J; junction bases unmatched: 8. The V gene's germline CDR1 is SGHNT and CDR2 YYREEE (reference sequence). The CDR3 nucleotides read TGTGCCAGCAGCGTGGGACTAGAGGGTGACGAGCAGTACTTC. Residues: CASSVGLEGDEQYF.

CDR3 coding DNA: TGTGCCAGCAGCTTGGGGGGACAGGGTGAGACCCAGTACTTC. It yields the protein CASSLGGQGETQYF. V and J are TRBV5-4 and TRBJ2-5; 9 bases match TRBD1. Unmatched junction bases numbered 2, after V lost 0 bases and J lost 5 bases. The CDR3 consists of 14 residues. The germline V gene has CDR1 SGHNT and CDR2 YYREEE (reference sequence).

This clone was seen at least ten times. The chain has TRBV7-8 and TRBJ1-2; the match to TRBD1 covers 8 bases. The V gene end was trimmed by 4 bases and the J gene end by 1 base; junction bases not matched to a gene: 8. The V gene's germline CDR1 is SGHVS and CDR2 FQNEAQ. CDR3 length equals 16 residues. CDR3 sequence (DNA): TGTGCCAGCAGCTCCAAATTGACAGGGGATAACTATGGCTACACCTTC. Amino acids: CASSSKLTGDNYGYTF.

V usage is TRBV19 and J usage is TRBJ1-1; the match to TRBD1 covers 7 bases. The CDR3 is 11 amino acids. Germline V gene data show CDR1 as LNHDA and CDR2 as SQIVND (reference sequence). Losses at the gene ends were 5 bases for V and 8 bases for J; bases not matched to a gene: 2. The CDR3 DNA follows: TGTGCCAGTAGTCCGGGACAGGAAGCTTTCTTT. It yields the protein CASSPGQEAFF.

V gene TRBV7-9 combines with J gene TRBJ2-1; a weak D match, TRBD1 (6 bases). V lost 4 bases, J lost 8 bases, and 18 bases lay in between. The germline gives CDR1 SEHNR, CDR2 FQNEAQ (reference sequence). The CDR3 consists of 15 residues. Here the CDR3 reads CASSSGQGFGYEQFF. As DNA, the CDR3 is TGTGCCAGCAGCTCCGGGCAGGGGTTCGGTTATGAGCAGTTCTTC.

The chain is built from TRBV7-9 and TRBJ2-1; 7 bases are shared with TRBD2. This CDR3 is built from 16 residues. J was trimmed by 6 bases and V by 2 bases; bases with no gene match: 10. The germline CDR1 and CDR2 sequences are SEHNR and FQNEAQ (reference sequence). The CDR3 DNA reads TGTGCCAGCAGCTTATCGCCGGGGACTATTTCCAATGAGCAGTTCTTC. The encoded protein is CASSLSPGTISNEQFF.

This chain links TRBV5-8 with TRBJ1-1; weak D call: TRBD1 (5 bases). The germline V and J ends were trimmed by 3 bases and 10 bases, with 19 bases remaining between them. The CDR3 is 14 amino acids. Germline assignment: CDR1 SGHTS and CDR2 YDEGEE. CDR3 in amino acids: CASSSGGRGSGAFF. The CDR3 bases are TGTGCCAGCAGCTCGGGGGGTCGCGGGAGCGGAGCTTTCTTT.

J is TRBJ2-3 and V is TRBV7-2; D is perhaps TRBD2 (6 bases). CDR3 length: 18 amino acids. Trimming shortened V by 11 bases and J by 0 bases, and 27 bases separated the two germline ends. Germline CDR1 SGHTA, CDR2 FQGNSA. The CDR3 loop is CAVSSPGLRTRSTDTQYF. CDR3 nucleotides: TGTGCCGTCTCTTCCCCGGGACTCCGGACCAGAAGCACAGATACGCAGTATTTT.

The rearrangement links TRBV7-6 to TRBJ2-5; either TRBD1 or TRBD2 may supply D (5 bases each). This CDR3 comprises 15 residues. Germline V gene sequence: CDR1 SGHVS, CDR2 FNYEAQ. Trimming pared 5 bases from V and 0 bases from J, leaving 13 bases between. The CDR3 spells CASSALPGHQETQYF. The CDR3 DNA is TGTGCCAGCAGCGCCCTACCGGGACACCAAGAGACCCAGTACTTC.

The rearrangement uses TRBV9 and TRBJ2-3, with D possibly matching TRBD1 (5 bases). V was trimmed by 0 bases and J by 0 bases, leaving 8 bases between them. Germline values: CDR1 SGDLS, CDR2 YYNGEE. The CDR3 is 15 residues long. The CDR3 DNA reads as TGTGCCAGCAGCGTAGAGGGGCTAAGCACAGATACGCAGTATTTT. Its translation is CASSVEGLSTDTQYF.

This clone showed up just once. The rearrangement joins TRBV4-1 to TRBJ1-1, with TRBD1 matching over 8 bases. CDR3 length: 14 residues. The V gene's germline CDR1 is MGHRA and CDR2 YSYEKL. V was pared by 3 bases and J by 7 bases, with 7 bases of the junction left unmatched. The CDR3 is CASSQSRTGYEAFF. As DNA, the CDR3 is TGCGCCAGCAGCCAGTCCCGGACAGGGTATGAAGCTTTCTTT.

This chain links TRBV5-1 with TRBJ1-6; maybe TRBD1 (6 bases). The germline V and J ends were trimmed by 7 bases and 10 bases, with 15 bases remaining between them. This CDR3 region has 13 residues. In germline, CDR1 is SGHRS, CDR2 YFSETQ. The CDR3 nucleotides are TGCGCCAGCTCACAGGGTGGGGAATCACCCCTCCACTTT. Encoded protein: CASSQGGESPLHF.

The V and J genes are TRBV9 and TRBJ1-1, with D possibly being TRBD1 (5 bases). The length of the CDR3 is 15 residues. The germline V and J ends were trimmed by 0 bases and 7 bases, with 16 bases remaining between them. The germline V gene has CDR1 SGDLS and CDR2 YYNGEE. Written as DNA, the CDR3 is TGTGCCAGCAGCGTAGTACCCGCTATGGGGGATGAAGCTTTCTTT. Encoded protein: CASSVVPAMGDEAFF.

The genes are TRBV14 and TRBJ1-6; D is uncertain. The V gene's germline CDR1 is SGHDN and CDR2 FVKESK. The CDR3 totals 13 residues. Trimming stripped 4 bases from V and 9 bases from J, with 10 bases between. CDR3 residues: CASSPSETSPLHF. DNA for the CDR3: TGTGCCAGCAGCCCCTCGGAGACTTCACCCCTCCACTTT.

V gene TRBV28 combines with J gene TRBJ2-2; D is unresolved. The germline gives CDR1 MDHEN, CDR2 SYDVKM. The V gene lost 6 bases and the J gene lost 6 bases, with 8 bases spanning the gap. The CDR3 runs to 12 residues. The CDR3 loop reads CASRQDAGELFF. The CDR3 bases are TGTGCCAGCAGACAAGACGCCGGGGAGCTGTTTTTT.

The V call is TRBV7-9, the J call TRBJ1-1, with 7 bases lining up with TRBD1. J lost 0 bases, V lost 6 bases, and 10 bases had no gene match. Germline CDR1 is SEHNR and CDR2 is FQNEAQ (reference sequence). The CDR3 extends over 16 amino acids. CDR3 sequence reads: CASSHSPGQMNTEAFF. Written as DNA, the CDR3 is TGTGCCAGCAGTCACTCGCCGGGACAGATGAACACTGAAGCTTTCTTT.

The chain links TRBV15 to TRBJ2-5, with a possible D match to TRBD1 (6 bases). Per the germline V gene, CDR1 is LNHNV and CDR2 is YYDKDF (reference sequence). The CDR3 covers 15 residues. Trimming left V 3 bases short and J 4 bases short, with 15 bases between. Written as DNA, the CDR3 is TGTGCCACCAGCAGTCCCCGGACAGTCCGAGAGACCCAGTACTTC. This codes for CATSSPRTVRETQYF.

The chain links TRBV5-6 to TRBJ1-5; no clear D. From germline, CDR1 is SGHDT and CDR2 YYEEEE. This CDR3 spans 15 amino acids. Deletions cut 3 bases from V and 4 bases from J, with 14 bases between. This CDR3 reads CASSSGGGWNQPQHF. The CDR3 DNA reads TGTGCCAGCAGCTCCGGAGGAGGGTGGAATCAGCCCCAGCATTTT.

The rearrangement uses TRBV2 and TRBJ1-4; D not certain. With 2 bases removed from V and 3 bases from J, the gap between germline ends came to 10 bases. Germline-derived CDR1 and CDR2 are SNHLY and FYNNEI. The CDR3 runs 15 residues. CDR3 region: CASSETGIANEKLFF. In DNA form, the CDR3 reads TGTGCCAGCAGTGAAACCGGGATCGCTAATGAAAAACTGTTTTTT.

The CDR3 sequence: CASSILGGGTDTQYF. The CDR3 DNA reads as TGTGCCAGTAGTATATTGGGGGGTGGCACAGATACGCAGTATTTT. The chain recombines TRBV19 with TRBJ2-3, with D possibly TRBD2 on 6 matching bases. The CDR3 contains 15 residues. V lost 2 bases to trimming and J lost 1 base, with 10 bases between them. Germline CDR1 is LNHDA and CDR2 is SQIVND (reference sequence).

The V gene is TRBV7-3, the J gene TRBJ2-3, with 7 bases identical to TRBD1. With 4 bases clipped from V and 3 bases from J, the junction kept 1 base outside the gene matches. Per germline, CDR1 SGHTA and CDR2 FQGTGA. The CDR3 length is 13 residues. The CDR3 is CASSSTGTDTQYF. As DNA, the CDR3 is TGTGCCAGCAGCTCGACAGGGACAGATACGCAGTATTTT.

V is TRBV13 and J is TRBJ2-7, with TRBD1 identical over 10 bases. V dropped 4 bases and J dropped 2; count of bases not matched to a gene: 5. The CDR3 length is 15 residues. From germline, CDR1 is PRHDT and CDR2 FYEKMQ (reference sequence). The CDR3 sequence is CASSSAGQGTYEQYF. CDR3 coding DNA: TGTGCCAGCAGCTCCGCGGGACAGGGGACCTACGAGCAGTACTTC.

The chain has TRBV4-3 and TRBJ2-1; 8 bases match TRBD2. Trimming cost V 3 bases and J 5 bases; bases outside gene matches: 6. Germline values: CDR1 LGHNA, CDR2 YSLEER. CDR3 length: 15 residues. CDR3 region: CASSHLSGGNNEQFF. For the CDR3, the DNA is TGCGCCAGCAGCCATCTCAGCGGGGGAAACAATGAGCAGTTCTTC.

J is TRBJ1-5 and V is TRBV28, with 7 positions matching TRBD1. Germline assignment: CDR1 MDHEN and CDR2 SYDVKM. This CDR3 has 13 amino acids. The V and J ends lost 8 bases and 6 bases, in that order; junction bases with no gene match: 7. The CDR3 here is CASQTGMGQPQHF. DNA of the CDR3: TGTGCCAGCCAGACAGGGATGGGTCAGCCCCAGCATTTT.

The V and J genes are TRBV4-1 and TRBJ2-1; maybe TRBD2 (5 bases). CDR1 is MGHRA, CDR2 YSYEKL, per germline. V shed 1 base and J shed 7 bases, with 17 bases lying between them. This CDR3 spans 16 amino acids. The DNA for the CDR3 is TGCGCCAGCAGCCAAGTCCTCCTGAGAGGGCGGAATGAGCAGTTCTTC. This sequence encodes CASSQVLLRGRNEQFF.

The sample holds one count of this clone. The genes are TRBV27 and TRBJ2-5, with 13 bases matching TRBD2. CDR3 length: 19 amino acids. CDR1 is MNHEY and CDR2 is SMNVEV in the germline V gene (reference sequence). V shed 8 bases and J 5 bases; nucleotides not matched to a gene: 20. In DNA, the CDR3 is TGTGCCAGCTCTTCAGGCCTCCGGACTAGCGGGAGACTCGTGGAGACCCAGTACTTC. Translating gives CASSSGLRTSGRLVETQYF.

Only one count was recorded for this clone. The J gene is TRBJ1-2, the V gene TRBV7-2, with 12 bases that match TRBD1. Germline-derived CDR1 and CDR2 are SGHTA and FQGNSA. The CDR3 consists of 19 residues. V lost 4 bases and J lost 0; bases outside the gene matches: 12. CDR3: CASSSQDWDRGPTNYGYTF. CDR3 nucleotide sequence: TGTGCCAGCAGCTCCCAAGATTGGGACAGGGGGCCCACTAACTATGGCTACACCTTC.

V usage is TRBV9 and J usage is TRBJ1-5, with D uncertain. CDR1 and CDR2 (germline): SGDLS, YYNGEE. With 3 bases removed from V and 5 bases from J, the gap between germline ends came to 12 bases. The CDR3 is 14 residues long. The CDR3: CASSGVMDDQPQHF. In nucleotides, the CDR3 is TGTGCCAGCAGCGGGGTTATGGATGATCAGCCCCAGCATTTT. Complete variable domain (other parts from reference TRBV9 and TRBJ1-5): DSGVTQTPKHLITATGQRVTLRCSPRSGDLSVYWYQQSLDQGLQFLIQYYNGEERAKGNILERFSAQQFPDLHSELNLSSLELGDSALYFCASSGVMDDQPQHFGDGTRLSIL.

In nucleotides, the CDR3 is TGTGCCAGCTGGGAAACAGAGTATGGCTACACCTTC. This translates into CASWETEYGYTF. V and J are TRBV9 and TRBJ1-2; D is uncertain. V lost 7 bases to trimming and J lost 5 bases, with 12 bases between them. The CDR3 extends over 12 amino acids. Germline CDR1 SGDLS, CDR2 YYNGEE.

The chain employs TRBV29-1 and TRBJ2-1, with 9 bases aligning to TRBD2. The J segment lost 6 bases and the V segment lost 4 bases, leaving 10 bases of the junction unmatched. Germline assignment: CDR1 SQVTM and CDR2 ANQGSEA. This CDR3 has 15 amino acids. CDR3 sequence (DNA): TGCAGCGTTGGGTCTTCGGCGGGAGGGCCCAATGAGCAGTTCTTC. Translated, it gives CSVGSSAGGPNEQFF.

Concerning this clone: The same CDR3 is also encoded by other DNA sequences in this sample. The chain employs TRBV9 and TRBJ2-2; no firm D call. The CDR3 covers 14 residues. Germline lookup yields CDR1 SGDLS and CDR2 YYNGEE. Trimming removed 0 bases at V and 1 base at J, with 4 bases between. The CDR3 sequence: CASSVGGNTGELFF. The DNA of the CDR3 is TGTGCCAGCAGCGTAGGCGGGAACACCGGGGAGCTGTTTTTT.